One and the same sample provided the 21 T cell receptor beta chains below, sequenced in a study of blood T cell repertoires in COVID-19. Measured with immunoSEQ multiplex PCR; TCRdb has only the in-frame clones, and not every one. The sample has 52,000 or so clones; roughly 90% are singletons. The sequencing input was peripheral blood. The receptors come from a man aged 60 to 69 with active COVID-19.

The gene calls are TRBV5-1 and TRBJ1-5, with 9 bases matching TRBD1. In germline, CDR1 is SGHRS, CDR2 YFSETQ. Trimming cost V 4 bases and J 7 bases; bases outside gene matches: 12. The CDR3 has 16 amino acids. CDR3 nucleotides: TGCGCCAGCAGCGAATTTCTAACAGGGGGCCGGCAGCCCCAGCATTTT. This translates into CASSEFLTGGRQPQHF.

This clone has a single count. CDR3 protein: CATSDAGDTQYF. DNA of the CDR3: TGTGCCACCAGTGACGCAGGGGATACCCAGTACTTC. This chain uses TRBV24-1 with TRBJ2-5; a possible D gene is TRBD1 (6 bases). The CDR3 length is 12 residues. Germline loops: CDR1 KGHDR, CDR2 SFDVKD. Trimming cost V 4 bases and J 8 bases, with 10 bases left between them.

As DNA, the CDR3 is TGCGCCAGCAGCAAAACCCAGCGGGGAAGAGGGAACTACGAGCAGTACTTC. Translated: CASSKTQRGRGNYEQYF. The rearrangement uses TRBV4-1 and TRBJ2-7, with 7 nucleotides matching TRBD2. J was trimmed by 3 bases and V by 5 bases; bases with no gene match: 16. The CDR3 spans 17 residues. Germline CDR1 MGHRA, CDR2 YSYEKL.

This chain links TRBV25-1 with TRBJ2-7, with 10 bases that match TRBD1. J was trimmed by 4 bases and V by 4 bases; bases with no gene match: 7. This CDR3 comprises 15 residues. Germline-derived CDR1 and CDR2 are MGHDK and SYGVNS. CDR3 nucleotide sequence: TGTGCCAGCAGTGCGTCCGGGACAGGGGTATACGAGCAGTACTTC. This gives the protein CASSASGTGVYEQYF.

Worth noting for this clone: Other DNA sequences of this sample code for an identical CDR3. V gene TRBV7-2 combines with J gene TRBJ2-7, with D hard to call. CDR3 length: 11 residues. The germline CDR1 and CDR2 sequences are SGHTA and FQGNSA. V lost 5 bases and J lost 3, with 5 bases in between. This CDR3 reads CASSLYYEQYF. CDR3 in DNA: TGTGCCAGCAGCCTTTACTACGAGCAGTACTTC.

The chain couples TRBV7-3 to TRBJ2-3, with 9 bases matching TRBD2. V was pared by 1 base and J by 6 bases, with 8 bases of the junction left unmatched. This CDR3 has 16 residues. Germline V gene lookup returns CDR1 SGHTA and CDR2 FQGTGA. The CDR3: CASSLKVAGATDTQYF. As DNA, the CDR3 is TGTGCCAGCAGCTTAAAGGTAGCGGGAGCAACCGATACGCAGTATTTT.

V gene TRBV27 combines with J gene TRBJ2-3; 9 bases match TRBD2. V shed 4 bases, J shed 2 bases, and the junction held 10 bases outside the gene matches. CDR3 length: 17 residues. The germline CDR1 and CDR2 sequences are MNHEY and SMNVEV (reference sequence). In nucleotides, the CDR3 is TGTGCCAGCAGTTCCCCCGAGACTAGCGGACTCACAGATACGCAGTATTTT. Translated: CASSSPETSGLTDTQYF.

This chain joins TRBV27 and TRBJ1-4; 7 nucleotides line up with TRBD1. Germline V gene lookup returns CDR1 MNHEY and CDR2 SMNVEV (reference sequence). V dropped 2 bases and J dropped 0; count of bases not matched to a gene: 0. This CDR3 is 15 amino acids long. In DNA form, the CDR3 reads TGTGCCAGCAGTTTAGGGACAGCAACTAATGAAAAACTGTTTTTT. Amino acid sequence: CASSLGTATNEKLFF.

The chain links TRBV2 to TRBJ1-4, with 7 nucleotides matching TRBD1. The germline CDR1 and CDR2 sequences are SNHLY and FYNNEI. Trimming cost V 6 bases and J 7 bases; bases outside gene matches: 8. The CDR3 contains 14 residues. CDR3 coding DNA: TGTGCCAGCAGAACACAGGGGATTACTGAAAAACTGTTTTTT. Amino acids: CASRTQGITEKLFF.

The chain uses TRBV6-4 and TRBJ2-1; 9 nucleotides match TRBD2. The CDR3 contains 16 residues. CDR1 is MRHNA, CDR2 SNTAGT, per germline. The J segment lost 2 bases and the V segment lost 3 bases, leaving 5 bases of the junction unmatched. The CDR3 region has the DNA TGTGCCAGCAGTGAAGGTGAGCGGGAGGCCTACAATGAGCAGTTCTTC. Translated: CASSEGEREAYNEQFF.

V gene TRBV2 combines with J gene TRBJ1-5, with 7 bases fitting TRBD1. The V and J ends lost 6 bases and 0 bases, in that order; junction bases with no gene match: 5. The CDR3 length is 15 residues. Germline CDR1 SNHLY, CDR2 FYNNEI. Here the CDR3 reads CASSGTDYSNQPQHF. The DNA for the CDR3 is TGTGCCAGCAGCGGGACAGATTATAGCAATCAGCCCCAGCATTTT.

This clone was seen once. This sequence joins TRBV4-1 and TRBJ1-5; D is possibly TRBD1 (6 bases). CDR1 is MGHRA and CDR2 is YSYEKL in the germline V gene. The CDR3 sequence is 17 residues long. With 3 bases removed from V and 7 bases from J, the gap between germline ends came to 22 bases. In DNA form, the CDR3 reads TGCGCCAGCAGCCACGGTTCCTACAGGGCTCCCCACCAGCCCCAGCATTTT. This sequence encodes CASSHGSYRAPHQPQHF.

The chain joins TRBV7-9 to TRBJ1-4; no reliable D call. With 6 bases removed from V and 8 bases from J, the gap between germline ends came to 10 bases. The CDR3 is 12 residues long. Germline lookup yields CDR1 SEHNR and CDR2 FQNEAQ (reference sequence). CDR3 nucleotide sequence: TGTGCCAGCAGTCCAGCGGGAGAAAAACTGTTTTTT. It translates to CASSPAGEKLFF. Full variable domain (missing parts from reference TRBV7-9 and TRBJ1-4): DTGVSQNPRHKITKRGQNVTFRCDPISEHNRLYWYRQTLGQGPEFLTYFQNEAQLEKSRLLSDRFSAERPKGSFSTLEIQRTEQGDSAMYLCASSPAGEKLFFGSGTQLSVL.

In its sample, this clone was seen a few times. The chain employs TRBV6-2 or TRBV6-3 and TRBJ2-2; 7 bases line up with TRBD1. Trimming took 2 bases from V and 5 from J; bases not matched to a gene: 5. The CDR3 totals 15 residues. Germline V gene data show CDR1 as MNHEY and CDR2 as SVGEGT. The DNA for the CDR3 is TGTGCCAGCAGTTACAGGGGGCTTTATACCGGGGAGCTGTTTTTT. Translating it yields CASSYRGLYTGELFF.

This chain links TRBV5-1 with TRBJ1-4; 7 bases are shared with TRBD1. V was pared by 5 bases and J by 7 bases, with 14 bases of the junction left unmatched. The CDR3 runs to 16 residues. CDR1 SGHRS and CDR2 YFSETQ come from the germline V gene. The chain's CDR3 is CASSRTGPSLSEKLFF. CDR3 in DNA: TGCGCCAGCAGTAGGACAGGTCCGTCCCTGAGTGAAAAACTGTTTTTT.

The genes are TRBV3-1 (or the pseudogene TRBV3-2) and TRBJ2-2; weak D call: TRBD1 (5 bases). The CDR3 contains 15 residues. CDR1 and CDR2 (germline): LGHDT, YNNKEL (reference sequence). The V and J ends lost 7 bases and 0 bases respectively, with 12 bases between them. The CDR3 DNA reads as TGTGCCAGCACCCCAACCAGGGCGAACACCGGGGAGCTGTTTTTT. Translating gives CASTPTRANTGELFF.

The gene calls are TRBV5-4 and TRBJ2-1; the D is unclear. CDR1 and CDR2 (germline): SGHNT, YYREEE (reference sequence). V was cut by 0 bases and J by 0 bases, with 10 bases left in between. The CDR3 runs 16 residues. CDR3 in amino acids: CASSLAGLSSYNEQFF. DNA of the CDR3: TGTGCCAGCAGCTTGGCCGGGTTGAGCTCCTACAATGAGCAGTTCTTC.

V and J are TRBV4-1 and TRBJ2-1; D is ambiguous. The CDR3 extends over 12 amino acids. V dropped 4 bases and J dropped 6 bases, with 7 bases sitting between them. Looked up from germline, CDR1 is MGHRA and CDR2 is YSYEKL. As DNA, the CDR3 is TGCGCCAGCAGCCCCTCGGGCAATGAGCAGTTCTTC. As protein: CASSPSGNEQFF.

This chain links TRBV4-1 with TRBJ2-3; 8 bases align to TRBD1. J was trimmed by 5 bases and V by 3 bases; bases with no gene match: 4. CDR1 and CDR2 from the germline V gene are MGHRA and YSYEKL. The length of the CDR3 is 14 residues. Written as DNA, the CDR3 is TGCGCCAGCAGCCAGCAGGGGGCGCGAGATACGCAGTATTTT. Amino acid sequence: CASSQQGARDTQYF.

The CDR3 DNA is TGTGCCAGCAGCTTTTTGATAGCGGGAGTGGCAGATACGCAGTATTTT. Translating gives CASSFLIAGVADTQYF. This chain uses TRBV7-9 with TRBJ2-3; TRBD2 matches 9 bases. This CDR3 comprises 16 residues. CDR1 SEHNR and CDR2 FQNEAQ come from the germline V gene (reference sequence). Trimming took 3 bases from V and 4 from J; bases not matched to a gene: 8.

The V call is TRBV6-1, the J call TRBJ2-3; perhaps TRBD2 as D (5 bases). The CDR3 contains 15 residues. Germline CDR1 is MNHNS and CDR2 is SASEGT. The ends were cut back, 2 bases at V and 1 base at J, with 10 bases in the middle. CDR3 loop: CASSESRERTDTQYF. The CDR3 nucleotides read TGTGCCAGCAGTGAATCTCGGGAACGCACAGATACGCAGTATTTT.